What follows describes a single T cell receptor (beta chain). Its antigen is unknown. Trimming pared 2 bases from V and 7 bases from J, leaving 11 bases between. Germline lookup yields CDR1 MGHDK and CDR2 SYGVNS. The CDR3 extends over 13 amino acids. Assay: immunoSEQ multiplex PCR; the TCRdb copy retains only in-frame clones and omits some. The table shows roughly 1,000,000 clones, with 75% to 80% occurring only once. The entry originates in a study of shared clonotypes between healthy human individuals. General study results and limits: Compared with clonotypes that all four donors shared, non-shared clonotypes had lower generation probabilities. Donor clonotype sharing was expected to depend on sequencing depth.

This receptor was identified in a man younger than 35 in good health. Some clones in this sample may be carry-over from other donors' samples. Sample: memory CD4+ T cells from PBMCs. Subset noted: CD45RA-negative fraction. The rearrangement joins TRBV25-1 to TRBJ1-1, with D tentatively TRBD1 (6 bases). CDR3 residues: CASSENQGSEAFF. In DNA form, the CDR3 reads TGTGCCAGCAGTGAAAACCAGGGGAGTGAAGCTTTCTTT.